These 17 T cell receptor beta chains originate from one sample sequenced in a study of T cells in Graves' hyperthyroidism and ophthalmopathy. Regions amplified from RNA transcripts were the TCR beta CDR3 regions. The HTBI set primed first-round TCR CDR3 RT-PCR. Via MiXCR, TCRdb re-called the multiplex PCR reads, giving one row per CDR3 protein. The sample carries hundreds of thousands of distinct CDR3 sequences, over 40% recorded once. Material for sequencing was peripheral blood or thyroid tissue (not recorded which). Every receptor here comes from an adult man with Graves' disease, either hyperthyroidism or ophthalmopathy (not recorded which).

In regard to this clonotype: One end of the junction is discordant with germline, which a read error may explain. The chain has TRBV13 and TRBJ1-5; tentatively, D is TRBD1 (6 bases). Germline V gene data show CDR1 as PRHDT and CDR2 as FYEKMQ (reference sequence). The CDR3 has 12 residues. The CDR3 nucleotides are TGTGCCATCAGCTTAGGGGGGCAGCCCCAGCATTTT. Encoded protein: CAISLGGQPQHF.

This clonotype was recorded a few times. This chain uses TRBV7-9 with TRBJ1-5; 9 nucleotides line up with TRBD1. The V segment lost 9 bases and the J segment 2 bases; nucleotides outside the gene matches: 11. This CDR3 contains 16 residues. From germline, CDR1 is SEHNR and CDR2 FQNEAQ (reference sequence). CDR3 in amino acids: CASSIRRDRGNQPQHF. The CDR3 DNA reads as TGTGCCAGTAGTATCCGCCGGGACAGGGGCAATCAGCCCCAGCATTTT.

The rearrangement uses TRBV24-1 and TRBJ2-5; D gene ambiguous. V lost 9 bases and J 9 bases, leaving 22 bases between the germline ends. CDR3 length: 14 amino acids. Germline CDR1 and CDR2: KGHDR and SFDVKD. The CDR3: CATPEPVRDQPQYF. The DNA for the CDR3 is TGTGCCACCCCTGAACCGGTTCGCGATCAGCCCCAGTACTTC.

This clonotype has a count of ten or more. The chain recombines TRBV10-3 with TRBJ1-2; TRBD1 agrees at 10 bases. The V segment lost 11 bases and the J segment 6 bases; nucleotides outside the gene matches: 3. CDR3 length equals 11 residues. CDR1 and CDR2 from the germline V gene are ENHRY and SYGVKD. Written as DNA, the CDR3 is TGTGCCGTCGGGACAGGGGATGGCTACACCTTC. Its translation: CAVGTGDGYTF.

The genes are TRBV19 and TRBJ1-5; D uncertain. The germline V gene has CDR1 LNHDA and CDR2 SQIVND (reference sequence). Trimming removed 0 bases from V and 3 bases from J, with 6 bases in between. The CDR3 extends over 14 amino acids. CDR3 bases: TGTGCCAGTAGTATAGATCTCAACAATCAGCCCCAGCATTTT. This sequence encodes CASSIDLNNQPQHF.

This clonotype was observed a handful of times. In nucleotides, the CDR3 is TGTGCCATCAGTGAGTCCTTGGGGGGCCAGGGGCTTATGAACACTGAAGCTTTCTTT. It codes for CAISESLGGQGLMNTEAFF. This chain links TRBV10-3 with TRBJ1-1, with TRBD1 as a possible D gene (6 bases). CDR3 length: 19 residues. With 0 bases removed from V and 0 bases from J, the gap between germline ends came to 20 bases. Germline V gene sequence: CDR1 ENHRY, CDR2 SYGVKD.

This clonotype appeared a few times. The CDR3 region is CSVEGGISGNTIYF. CDR3 DNA sequence: TGCAGCGTTGAAGGGGGAATTTCTGGAAACACCATATATTTT. The rearrangement uses TRBV29-1 and TRBJ1-3, with no clear D. Trimming pared 1 base from V and 1 base from J, leaving 8 bases between. Germline V gives CDR1 SQVTM, CDR2 ANQGSEA. The CDR3 is 14 residues long.

This clonotype has a handful of counts. This chain links TRBV5-4 with TRBJ1-1; maybe TRBD1 (5 bases). The V gene lost 9 bases and the J gene lost 4 bases, with 22 bases spanning the gap. Germline CDR1 reads SGHNT; CDR2 reads YYREEE (reference sequence). The CDR3 spans 15 residues. CDR3 DNA sequence: TGTGCCACAAGCATCGGGAGGGGCTCGGGCACTGAAGCTTTCTTT. As protein: CATSIGRGSGTEAFF.

The CDR3 protein is CASSQSGRGGYEQYF. CDR3 sequence (DNA): TGTGCCAGCAGCCAAAGCGGCAGGGGAGGCTACGAGCAGTACTTC. This chain links TRBV7-3 with TRBJ2-7, with D possibly being TRBD1 or TRBD2 (6 bases each). V was pared by 5 bases and J by 3 bases, with 17 bases between. The CDR3 runs to 15 residues. The germline CDR1 and CDR2 sequences are SGHTA and FQGTGA. The complete variable domain, with remaining parts taken from reference TRBV7-3 and TRBJ2-7, reads GAGVSQTPSNKVTEKGKYVELRCDPISGHTALYWYRQSLGQGPEFLIYFQGTGAADDSGLPNDRFFAVRPEGSVSTLKIQRTERGDSAVYLCASSQSGRGGYEQYFGPGTRLTVT.

This clonotype was counted a few times. The chain joins TRBV20-1 to TRBJ1-1, with 8 positions matching TRBD1. The CDR3 length is 13 residues. CDR1 and CDR2 (germline): DFQATT, SNEGSKA (reference sequence). CDR3 sequence: CSAGQGGGTEAFF. The CDR3 DNA is TGCAGCGCCGGACAGGGAGGGGGCACTGAAGCTTTCTTT.

The rearrangement uses TRBV7-3 and TRBJ1-4, with 8 nucleotides matching TRBD1. The CDR3 loop spans 15 amino acids. CDR1 SGHTA and CDR2 FQGTGA come from the germline V gene. V shed 5 bases, J shed 6 bases, and the junction held 8 bases outside the gene matches. The CDR3 DNA reads TGTGCCAGCAGCAGAAGGGGACAGGACTATGAAAAACTGTTTTTT. Its translation is CASSRRGQDYEKLFF. Supplemented by reference TRBV7-3 and TRBJ1-4, the full variable domain reads GAGVSQTPSNKVTEKGKYVELRCDPISGHTALYWYRQSLGQGPEFLIYFQGTGAADDSGLPNDRFFAVRPEGSVSTLKIQRTERGDSAVYLCASSRRGQDYEKLFFGSGTQLSVL.

The gene calls are TRBV2 and TRBJ1-6; a possible D gene is TRBD1 (6 bases). This CDR3 contains 14 residues. Trimming removed 5 bases at V and 7 bases at J, with 12 bases between. Germline V gene data show CDR1 as SNHLY and CDR2 as FYNNEI. Written as DNA, the CDR3 is TGTGCCAGCAGTTTCGGGGGGCGGAATTCACCCCTCCACTTT. Translating gives CASSFGGRNSPLHF.

This clonotype was counted a single time. A read error is likely, as this CDR3 ends without the conserved phenylalanine or tryptophan. The DNA is omitted, as the CDR3 cannot be located on it reliably, and the CDR3 follows TCRdb's listing. V gene TRBV7-6 combines with J gene TRBJ1-2. The CDR3 is 13 amino acids long, termini counted. Germline CDR1 and CDR2: SGHVS and FNYEAQ. CDR3 in amino acids: CASSFLANYGYTV.

The V call is TRBV20-1, the J call TRBJ2-5, with 8 positions matching TRBD2. The germline CDR1 and CDR2 sequences are DFQATT and SNEGSKA (reference sequence). V trimming: 6 bases; J trimming: 7 bases; junction bases outside the gene matches: 10. The length of the CDR3 is 13 residues. CDR3 coding DNA: TGCAGTGCCAGGGCGGGGGGACTGGGGACCCAGTACTTC. Protein product: CSARAGGLGTQYF.

Of note for this clonotype: The CDR3 end shows no conserved phenylalanine or tryptophan, and so a read error is likely. The V and J genes are TRBV29-1 and TRBJ2-5, with D tentatively TRBD1 (6 bases). CDR3 size: 12 residues. V lost 6 bases to trimming and J lost 3 bases, with 11 bases between them. CDR1 and CDR2 (germline): SQVTM, ANQGSEA. The CDR3 DNA is TGCAGCGTCGGAAGGGGGAAAGAGACCCAGTACCTC. Its protein is CSVGRGKETQYL.

The CDR3 loop is CASAVSGANVLTF. In DNA, the CDR3 is TGCGCCAGCGCGGTATCTGGGGCCAACGTCCTGACTTTC. The chain joins TRBV10-2 to TRBJ2-6; D ambiguous. This CDR3 has 13 amino acids. CDR1 and CDR2 from the germline V gene are WSHSY and SAAADI. V shed 8 bases and J shed 1 base, with 6 bases lying between them.

This chain links TRBV15 with TRBJ2-6, with 10 bases aligning to TRBD1. V dropped 1 base and J dropped 1; count of bases not matched to a gene: 4. CDR1 is LNHNV, CDR2 YYDKDF, per germline (reference sequence). The CDR3 has 18 residues. CDR3 in amino acids: CATSRAGTGESGANVLTF. CDR3 DNA: TGTGCCACCAGCAGAGCCGGGACAGGGGAGTCTGGGGCCAACGTCCTGACTTTC.